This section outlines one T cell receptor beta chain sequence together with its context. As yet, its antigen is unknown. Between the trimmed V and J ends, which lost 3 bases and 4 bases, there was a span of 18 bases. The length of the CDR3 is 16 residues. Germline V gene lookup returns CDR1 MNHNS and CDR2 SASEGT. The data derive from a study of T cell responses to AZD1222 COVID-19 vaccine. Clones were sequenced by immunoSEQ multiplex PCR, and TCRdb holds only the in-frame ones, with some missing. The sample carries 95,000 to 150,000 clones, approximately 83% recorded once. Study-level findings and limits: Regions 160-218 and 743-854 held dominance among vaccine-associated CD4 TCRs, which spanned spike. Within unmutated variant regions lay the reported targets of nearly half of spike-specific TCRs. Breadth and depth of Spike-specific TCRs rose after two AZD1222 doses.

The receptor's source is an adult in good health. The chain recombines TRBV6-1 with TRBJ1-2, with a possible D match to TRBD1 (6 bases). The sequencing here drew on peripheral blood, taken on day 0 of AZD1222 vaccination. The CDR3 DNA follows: TGTGCCAGCAGTGAGAAGACAGGAGGTAGCGGCTATGGCTACACCTTC. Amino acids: CASSEKTGGSGYGYTF.